One and the same sample provided the 32 T cell receptor beta chains below, sequenced in a study of blood T cell repertoires in COVID-19. Profiled with immunoSEQ multiplex PCR; TCRdb holds only in-frame clones, not every one. The sample lists around 220,000 clones; approximately 80% were seen once. The sample comprised PBMCs or T cells enriched from blood (not recorded which). Receptors were obtained from a woman aged 40 to 50 with acute COVID-19.

This chain uses TRBV20-1 with TRBJ2-3; the D gene is possibly TRBD1 (5 bases). The V end was cut by 6 bases, the J end by 6 bases, with 10 bases between. Germline loops: CDR1 DFQATT, CDR2 SNEGSKA (reference sequence). This CDR3 has 11 residues. For the CDR3, the DNA is TGCAGTGCCCTGGACACGGATACGCAGTATTTT. This sequence encodes CSALDTDTQYF.

This chain joins TRBV18 and TRBJ2-2; D remains ambiguous. The CDR3 loop spans 14 amino acids. Between the trimmed V and J ends, which lost 0 bases and 3 bases, there was a span of 5 bases. Germline values: CDR1 KGHSH, CDR2 LQKENI. CDR3 loop: CASSPPFDTGELFF. CDR3 sequence (DNA): TGTGCCAGCTCACCACCGTTCGACACCGGGGAGCTGTTTTTT.

The CDR3 sequence is CASSPRDIKNTEAFF. The CDR3 DNA reads TGTGCCAGCAGCCCCCGGGACATTAAGAACACTGAAGCTTTCTTT. The rearrangement links TRBV9 to TRBJ1-1; maybe TRBD1 (6 bases). The CDR3 loop spans 15 amino acids. The V and J ends lost 4 bases and 1 base respectively, with 14 bases between them. Germline values: CDR1 SGDLS, CDR2 YYNGEE.

This clone was seen a few times. This chain uses TRBV3-1 (or the pseudogene TRBV3-2) with TRBJ2-7, with 8 bases fitting TRBD1. Losses at the gene ends were 3 bases for V and 4 bases for J; bases not matched to a gene: 8. CDR3 length: 15 residues. CDR1 and CDR2 (germline): LGHDT, YNNKEL (reference sequence). In DNA form, the CDR3 reads TGTGCCAGCAGCCACCACGGGACAGGATCTTACGAGCAGTACTTC. Its protein is CASSHHGTGSYEQYF.

A few counts support this clone. The chain employs TRBV19 and TRBJ2-4, with 13 bases fitting TRBD2. CDR3 length equals 15 residues. After removal of 4 bases from V and 7 bases from J, the junction contained 4 bases not matched to a gene. The germline gives CDR1 LNHDA, CDR2 SQIVND (reference sequence). The CDR3 is CASSTGTSGTNIQYF. The DNA of the CDR3 is TGTGCCAGTAGTACCGGGACTAGCGGGACGAACATTCAGTACTTC.

The V and J genes are TRBV4-3 and TRBJ1-5, with D maybe TRBD1 (5 bases). CDR1 and CDR2 from the germline V gene are LGHNA and YSLEER. This CDR3 is built from 15 residues. Trimming left V 0 bases short and J 5 bases short, with 11 bases between. The chain's CDR3 is CASSQENGGDQPQHF. In DNA form, the CDR3 reads TGCGCCAGCAGCCAAGAGAACGGGGGAGATCAGCCCCAGCATTTT.

The gene calls are TRBV5-1 and TRBJ2-1; D remains ambiguous. The CDR3 has 16 residues. Deletions cut 0 bases from V and 5 bases from J, with 15 bases between. Germline CDR1 SGHRS, CDR2 YFSETQ. CDR3: CASSLAPRATDNEQFF. The CDR3 region has the DNA TGCGCCAGCAGCTTGGCTCCCCGAGCAACCGACAATGAGCAGTTCTTC.

The V gene is TRBV12-5, the J gene TRBJ1-2, with D unresolved. The germline V gene encodes CDR1 LGHNT and CDR2 FRNRAP. V lost 6 bases and J lost 4, with 12 bases in between. The CDR3 contains 13 residues. Written as DNA, the CDR3 is TGTGCTAGTGGGTTCGGGGTAGGCTATGGCTACACCTTC. It is translated as CASGFGVGYGYTF.

The chain couples TRBV28 to TRBJ1-2; weak D call: TRBD1 (6 bases). The CDR3 sequence is 17 residues long. V was pared by 5 bases and J by 4 bases, with 23 bases between. Per germline, CDR1 MDHEN and CDR2 SYDVKM. The CDR3 nucleotides read TGTGCCAGCAGTAAACAGGGCCGAACCTCGTTAGCCTATGGCTACACCTTC. Residues: CASSKQGRTSLAYGYTF.

V and J are TRBV4-1 and TRBJ2-3; no reliable D call. Per germline, CDR1 MGHRA and CDR2 YSYEKL. CDR3 length: 15 residues. V lost 1 base and J lost 3, with 11 bases in between. CDR3 region: CASSQGWAPTDTQYF. CDR3 nucleotides: TGCGCCAGCAGCCAAGGGTGGGCTCCTACAGATACGCAGTATTTT.

The rearrangement joins TRBV5-1 to TRBJ2-1; the D gene is possibly TRBD2 (7 bases). This CDR3 has 15 amino acids. Germline V gives CDR1 SGHRS, CDR2 YFSETQ. V was clipped by 0 bases and J by 3 bases, with 10 bases between them. The CDR3 nucleotides are TGCGCCAGCAGCTTGGGCGGGGGCGGCTACAATGAGCAGTTCTTC. Amino acid sequence: CASSLGGGGYNEQFF.

V usage is TRBV25-1 and J usage is TRBJ1-4, with unresolved D. Trimming removed 2 bases from V and 6 bases from J, with 10 bases in between. The germline V gene encodes CDR1 MGHDK and CDR2 SYGVNS. The CDR3 has 14 amino acids. CDR3 DNA sequence: TGTGCCAGCAGTGAACGGGGAACAGATGAAAAACTGTTTTTT. Translated, it gives CASSERGTDEKLFF. Supplemented by reference TRBV25-1 and TRBJ1-4, the full variable domain reads EADIYQTPRYLVIGTGKKITLECSQTMGHDKMYWYQQDPGMELHLIHYSYGVNSTEKGDLSSESTVSRIRTEHFPLTLESARPSHTSQYLCASSERGTDEKLFFGSGTQLSVL.

The CDR3 DNA is TGTGCCAGCAGGGGTTATGGGGCGCAATACAATGAGCAGTTCTTC. As protein: CASRGYGAQYNEQFF. The chain uses TRBV27 and TRBJ2-1, with D possibly matching TRBD1 (5 bases). The CDR3 extends over 15 amino acids. CDR1 MNHEY and CDR2 SMNVEV come from the germline V gene (reference sequence). The ends were cut back, 6 bases at V and 4 bases at J, with 16 bases in the middle.

This chain links TRBV15 with TRBJ1-4; TRBD1 agrees at 10 bases. V was pared by 3 bases and J by 5 bases, with 9 bases of the junction left unmatched. This CDR3 comprises 17 residues. Germline CDR1 is LNHNV and CDR2 is YYDKDF (reference sequence). This CDR3 is CATSREPDRGPNEKLFF. In nucleotides, the CDR3 is TGTGCCACCAGCAGGGAACCCGACAGGGGGCCCAATGAAAAACTGTTTTTT.

The chain combines TRBV11-1 with TRBJ1-6; unclear D gene. Germline V gene lookup returns CDR1 SGHAT and CDR2 FQDESV (reference sequence). CDR3 size: 13 residues. V dropped 3 bases and J dropped 14 bases, with 14 bases sitting between them. Here the CDR3 reads CASSFGSSQTLHF. CDR3 DNA sequence: TGTGCCAGCAGCTTCGGGTCGTCCCAAACCCTCCACTTT.

The chain couples TRBV4-2 to TRBJ1-1; TRBD1 is a possible D gene (5 bases). Trimming took 1 base from V and 0 from J, leaving 9 bases between them. The CDR3 has 15 residues. The germline CDR1 and CDR2 sequences are LGHNA and YNFKEQ. In DNA form, the CDR3 reads TGTGCCAGCAGCCAAGGGGGGGGTATGAACACTGAAGCTTTCTTT. Encoded protein: CASSQGGGMNTEAFF.

The genes are TRBV2 and TRBJ1-1; a weak D match, TRBD1 (6 bases). This CDR3 contains 14 residues. V dropped 4 bases and J dropped 3 bases, with 12 bases sitting between them. The germline gives CDR1 SNHLY, CDR2 FYNNEI. CDR3 nucleotide sequence: TGTGCCAGCAGTGGGGGGGGCAGGGACACTGAAGCTTTCTTT. It codes for CASSGGGRDTEAFF.

The chain is built from TRBV6-6 and TRBJ2-3; D might be TRBD1 (5 bases). V dropped 5 bases and J dropped 5 bases, with 8 bases sitting between them. This CDR3 region has 12 residues. Germline V gene data show CDR1 as MNHNY and CDR2 as SVGAGI (reference sequence). This CDR3 reads CASSPDRDTQYF. The CDR3 region has the DNA TGTGCCAGCAGTCCCGACAGAGATACGCAGTATTTT.

The gene calls are TRBV7-2 and TRBJ1-1; 7 nucleotides line up with TRBD1. This CDR3 comprises 15 residues. The V gene end was trimmed by 5 bases and the J gene end by 4 bases; junction bases not matched to a gene: 10. Germline CDR1 reads SGHTA; CDR2 reads FQGNSA. Here the CDR3 DNA reads TGTGCCAGCAGCCTCCGACAGGGTTATTTCACTGAAGCTTTCTTT. It translates to CASSLRQGYFTEAFF.

This clone has more than one count but fewer than ten. V and J are TRBV27 and TRBJ1-1; 7 bases line up with TRBD1. Germline V gene lookup returns CDR1 MNHEY and CDR2 SMNVEV (reference sequence). This CDR3 contains 14 residues. J lost 8 bases, V lost 8 bases, and 14 bases had no gene match. CDR3 nucleotides: TGTGCCAGCGGTGAAAACCGGGACAGTAAAGAAGCTTTCTTT. It encodes CASGENRDSKEAFF.

The V call is TRBV9, the J call TRBJ1-4; D possibly corresponds to TRBD1 (6 bases). V shed 4 bases and J shed 0 bases, with 7 bases lying between them. The germline CDR1 and CDR2 sequences are SGDLS and YYNGEE. The CDR3 consists of 14 residues. The CDR3 loop is CASSRGTTNEKLFF. CDR3 in DNA: TGTGCCAGCAGCAGGGGGACAACTAATGAAAAACTGTTTTTT.

The CDR3 nucleotides are TGTGCCAGCAGCTTTACAGTCATGAACACTGAAGCTTTCTTT. Encoded protein: CASSFTVMNTEAFF. The rearrangement joins TRBV5-5 to TRBJ1-1, with D unclear. V was pared by 2 bases and J by 0 bases, with 8 bases between. The CDR3 consists of 14 residues. From germline, CDR1 is SGHKS and CDR2 YYEKEE (reference sequence).

V gene TRBV10-3 combines with J gene TRBJ1-2; 7 nucleotides align to TRBD1. V was pared by 3 bases and J by 0 bases, with 7 bases of the junction left unmatched. Germline V gives CDR1 ENHRY, CDR2 SYGVKD. The CDR3 is made up of 16 amino acids. In DNA, the CDR3 is TGTGCCATCAGTGACCCCACAGGGGCCGCTAACTATGGCTACACCTTC. Protein sequence: CAISDPTGAANYGYTF.

CDR3 sequence reads: CASSTRLAGDNEQFF. The CDR3 DNA follows: TGTGCCAGTAGTACGCGACTAGCGGGGGACAATGAGCAGTTCTTC. The J gene is TRBJ2-1, the V gene TRBV19, with TRBD2 matching over 12 bases. V trimming: 4 bases; J trimming: 5 bases; junction bases outside the gene matches: 3. Per the germline V gene, CDR1 is LNHDA and CDR2 is SQIVND (reference sequence). This CDR3 comprises 15 residues.

The genes are TRBV5-4 and TRBJ2-1; 13 bases match TRBD2. The germline V gene has CDR1 SGHNT and CDR2 YYREEE (reference sequence). The V and J ends lost 3 bases and 15 bases, in that order; junction bases with no gene match: 9. The CDR3 spans 14 residues. CDR3 amino acids: CASSSPGTSGNPFF. The DNA of the CDR3 is TGTGCCAGCAGCTCTCCCGGGACTAGCGGGAATCCGTTCTTC.

The chain links TRBV30 to TRBJ2-3; 11 nucleotides align to TRBD2. Trimming cost V 2 bases and J 4 bases; bases outside gene matches: 23. The germline gives CDR1 GTSNPN, CDR2 SVGIG (reference sequence). CDR3 length: 21 amino acids. The chain's CDR3 is CAWSLIPGTSGPPGGPDTQYF. Written as DNA, the CDR3 is TGTGCCTGGAGTCTTATCCCCGGGACTAGCGGTCCACCTGGTGGCCCAGATACGCAGTATTTT.

The J gene is TRBJ1-1, the V gene TRBV25-1, with D hard to call. The CDR3 consists of 12 residues. Germline V gene lookup returns CDR1 MGHDK and CDR2 SYGVNS. V was cut by 4 bases and J by 3 bases, with 6 bases left in between. For the CDR3, the DNA is TGTGCCAGCAGTGGAAGCTACACTGAAGCTTTCTTT. Protein product: CASSGSYTEAFF. The whole variable domain, remainder taken from reference TRBV25-1 and TRBJ1-1, is EADIYQTPRYLVIGTGKKITLECSQTMGHDKMYWYQQDPGMELHLIHYSYGVNSTEKGDLSSESTVSRIRTEHFPLTLESARPSHTSQYLCASSGSYTEAFFGQGTRLTVV.

The V and J genes are TRBV29-1 and TRBJ1-5; D is perhaps TRBD1 (5 bases). The V gene's germline CDR1 is SQVTM and CDR2 ANQGSEA. The CDR3 extends over 13 amino acids. Trimming shortened V by 7 bases and J by 4 bases, and 14 bases separated the two germline ends. CDR3 loop: CSAQTGPNQPQHF. DNA for the CDR3: TGCAGCGCTCAAACAGGCCCTAATCAGCCCCAGCATTTT.

The rearrangement joins TRBV27 to TRBJ2-7; 11 bases align to TRBD2. The CDR3 is made up of 15 amino acids. Germline CDR1 MNHEY, CDR2 SMNVEV (reference sequence). The ends lost 8 bases at V and 3 bases at J; junction bases unmatched: 9. CDR3 loop: CASGRRLAGHYEQYF. Here the CDR3 DNA reads TGTGCCAGCGGCCGGAGACTAGCGGGGCACTACGAGCAGTACTTC.

On this clone itself: The same CDR3 can be traced to other DNA sequences in this sample. V and J are TRBV15 and TRBJ2-7, with TRBD2 matching 12 bases. The junction had 1 base not matched to a gene; V was cut back by 3 bases and J by 4 bases. From germline, CDR1 is LNHNV and CDR2 YYDKDF (reference sequence). The CDR3 runs to 14 residues. CDR3 region: CATSRTSGSYEQYF. In DNA, the CDR3 is TGTGCCACCAGCAGGACTAGCGGGAGTTACGAGCAGTACTTC.

The genes are TRBV5-6 and TRBJ1-5, with D tentatively TRBD1 (5 bases). Germline V gives CDR1 SGHDT, CDR2 YYEEEE. V gave up 2 bases and J gave up 5 bases, with 8 bases separating them. The CDR3 length is 13 residues. The CDR3 here is CASSFGGDQPQHF. The CDR3 DNA sequence: TGTGCCAGCAGCTTCGGGGGAGATCAGCCCCAGCATTTT.

The CDR3 sequence is CASSLSGGVQETQYF. Here the CDR3 DNA reads TGTGCCAGCAGTTTATCAGGGGGCGTCCAGGAGACCCAGTACTTC. The chain uses TRBV28 and TRBJ2-5; 8 nucleotides match TRBD1. This CDR3 is 15 amino acids long. Germline CDR1 is MDHEN and CDR2 is SYDVKM. The V and J ends lost 1 base and 5 bases, in that order; junction bases with no gene match: 6. Together with reference TRBV28 and TRBJ2-5, the CDR3 gives the full variable domain: DVKVTQSSRYLVKRTGEKVFLECVQDMDHENMFWYRQDPGLGLRLIYFSYDVKMKEKGDIPEGYSVSREKKERFSLILESASTNQTSMYLCASSLSGGVQETQYFGPGTRLLVL.